The 23 T cell receptor beta chains below were found in one sample sequenced in a study of human T cells and chemical hapten exposure. Time point noted: patch test 3, about 24 weeks after DPC sensitization. Treatment: therapeutic diphenylcyclopropenone sensitization with weekly scalp DPC. TCRdb used MiXCR to reprocess the RACE reads, holding one entry per CDR3 protein. Of around 200,000 distinct CDR3 sequences in the sample, around a quarter are singletons; the top ten hold 2% to 2.5%. This sample comprised whole blood, obtained in connection with sensitization to the hapten diphenylcyclopropenone (DPC). The source is a woman between 35 and 50 years old with alopecia areata. Some clones in this sample may be carry-over from other donors' samples.

This clonotype was counted many times. The chain carries TRBV20-1 and TRBJ2-1; 7 bases agree with TRBD2. Losses at the gene ends were 2 bases for V and 5 bases for J; bases not matched to a gene: 9. In germline, CDR1 is DFQATT, CDR2 SNEGSKA (reference sequence). The CDR3 has 15 amino acids. The CDR3 bases are TGCAGTGCTAGATCCCCGGGGGGTCCTAACAATGAGCAGTTCTTC. Its translation: CSARSPGGPNNEQFF.

Ten or more counts support this clonotype. The CDR3 DNA follows: TGTGCCAGCAGCCAAGATTCGAGACTAGCGGGAGTTGGGGAGACCCAGTACTTC. The encoded protein is CASSQDSRLAGVGETQYF. The V gene is TRBV4-2, the J gene TRBJ2-5, with 12 bases that match TRBD2. The ends lost 0 bases at V and 5 bases at J; junction bases unmatched: 10. CDR1 is LGHNA and CDR2 is YNFKEQ in the germline V gene. The CDR3 runs 18 residues.

This clonotype has only a few counts. J is TRBJ1-2 and V is TRBV29-1, with no clear D. This CDR3 has 11 amino acids. Germline V lookup: CDR1 SQVTM, CDR2 ANQGSEA. V was trimmed by 5 bases and J by 8 bases, leaving 12 bases between them. CDR3 sequence: CSVPQLGGYTF. DNA of the CDR3: TGCAGCGTTCCACAACTTGGAGGCTACACCTTC.

This clonotype was seen at least ten times. The chain carries TRBV28 and TRBJ2-1, with 9 bases aligning to TRBD1. Germline CDR1 MDHEN, CDR2 SYDVKM. The length of the CDR3 is 16 residues. The trim removed 5 bases at V and 8 bases at J, leaving 13 bases unmatched. CDR3 DNA sequence: TGTGCCAGCAGTCTCTGGACGGACAGGGGCAGAGATGAGCAGTTCTTC. Amino acids: CASSLWTDRGRDEQFF.

The rearrangement links TRBV5-1 to TRBJ1-2, with TRBD1 as a possible D gene (6 bases). CDR3 length equals 14 residues. Trimming pared 0 bases from V and 3 bases from J, leaving 9 bases between. CDR1 and CDR2 from the germline V gene are SGHRS and YFSETQ. As DNA, the CDR3 is TGCGCCAGCAGCTTGGACAGGGTGGACTATGGCTACACCTTC. Protein sequence: CASSLDRVDYGYTF.

Ten or more counts support this clonotype. The rearrangement uses TRBV4-1 and TRBJ2-7; D possibly corresponds to TRBD2 (5 bases). Germline assignment: CDR1 MGHRA and CDR2 YSYEKL. V was pared by 0 bases and J by 4 bases, with 16 bases between. CDR3 size: 16 residues. CDR3 protein: CASSQDRRPSAYEQYF. The CDR3 DNA is TGCGCCAGCAGCCAAGATAGGAGGCCATCGGCGTACGAGCAGTACTTC.

This clonotype was picked up many times. The chain joins TRBV10-3 to TRBJ2-1; 7 nucleotides match TRBD2. This CDR3 has 15 amino acids. The trim removed 7 bases at V and 0 bases at J, leaving 6 bases unmatched. Germline V gene sequence: CDR1 ENHRY, CDR2 SYGVKD. CDR3 in amino acids: CAIKYGGSSYNEQFF. CDR3 DNA sequence: TGTGCCATCAAGTATGGCGGGAGCTCCTACAATGAGCAGTTCTTC.

The chain combines TRBV20-1 with TRBJ1-5, with D uncertain. Germline CDR1 is DFQATT and CDR2 is SNEGSKA (reference sequence). This CDR3 has 15 residues. V lost 6 bases and J 1 base, leaving 16 bases between the germline ends. In DNA form, the CDR3 reads TGCAGTGCGCCCGTGAGAGTTTACAGCAATCAGCCCCAGCATTTT. It specifies CSAPVRVYSNQPQHF.

Regarding this clonotype: One end of the junction varies from germline; a read error may be responsible. The chain uses TRBV10-3 and TRBJ2-1; tentatively, D is TRBD1 (5 bases). This CDR3 contains 16 residues. Germline V gene lookup returns CDR1 ENHRY and CDR2 SYGVKD. The CDR3 spells CVISESSTRASNEQFF. The DNA for the CDR3 is TGTGTCATCAGTGAGTCCTCGACCAGGGCGAGCAATGAGCAGTTCTTC.

The table lists this clonotype with many counts. The chain combines TRBV7-9 with TRBJ2-5; unclear D gene. With 1 base removed from V and 2 bases from J, the gap between germline ends came to 8 bases. CDR3 length equals 14 residues. From germline, CDR1 is SEHNR and CDR2 FQNEAQ (reference sequence). The CDR3 nucleotides are TGTGCCAGCAGCTTAGTTGCGACTCAAGAGACCCAGTACTTC. Its translation is CASSLVATQETQYF.

V usage is TRBV20-1 and J usage is TRBJ2-5; D uncertain. CDR1 is DFQATT, CDR2 SNEGSKA, per germline (reference sequence). V lost 4 bases and J lost 4, with 19 bases in between. The CDR3 runs to 15 residues. Here the CDR3 reads CSAKVIHRRAETQYF. The CDR3 DNA is TGCAGTGCTAAGGTCATTCACAGACGGGCAGAGACCCAGTACTTC.

The rearrangement uses TRBV20-1 and TRBJ1-3; D uncertain. Germline V gene data show CDR1 as DFQATT and CDR2 as SNEGSKA (reference sequence). V shed 5 bases and J shed 0 bases, with 14 bases lying between them. The CDR3 is made up of 15 amino acids. This CDR3 is CSAGRTVNSGNTIYF. For the CDR3, the DNA is TGCAGTGCTGGAAGGACGGTGAACTCTGGAAACACCATATATTTT.

This clonotype was picked up a small number of times. This sequence joins TRBV4-1 and TRBJ2-3; D is tentatively TRBD1 or TRBD2 (5 bases each). CDR1 and CDR2 from the germline V gene are MGHRA and YSYEKL. The CDR3 spans 16 residues. The ends were cut back, 2 bases at V and 2 bases at J, with 14 bases in the middle. The CDR3 sequence: CASSQLRGGSTDTQYF. The CDR3 DNA reads as TGCGCCAGCAGCCAACTACGGGGCGGTTCCACAGATACGCAGTATTTT.

This clonotype was observed a single time. The gene calls are TRBV27 and TRBJ2-7, with no clear D. V was pared by 3 bases and J by 2 bases, with 11 bases between. CDR1 and CDR2 (germline): MNHEY, SMNVEV (reference sequence). The CDR3 spans 14 residues. The CDR3 is CASSLGAIPYEQYF. CDR3 nucleotides: TGTGCCAGCAGTTTGGGCGCTATCCCCTACGAGCAGTACTTC.

This clonotype was observed once. The chain uses TRBV7-2 and TRBJ2-1; D is possibly TRBD1 (6 bases). The germline V gene encodes CDR1 SGHTA and CDR2 FQGNSA. The ends were cut back, 7 bases at V and 4 bases at J, with 20 bases in the middle. This CDR3 region has 16 residues. CDR3 sequence (DNA): TGTGCCAGCACTCTGGGGGCGGGCGTCTGGTACAATGAGCAGTTCTTC. Translating it yields CASTLGAGVWYNEQFF.

The chain has TRBV6-5 and TRBJ2-7; no reliable D call. V lost 0 bases and J lost 3, with 6 bases in between. Germline values: CDR1 MNHEY, CDR2 SVGAGI. This CDR3 region has 13 residues. The CDR3 coding sequence is TGTGCCAGCAGTTACTCGGGCCGCTACGAGCAGTACTTC. It specifies CASSYSGRYEQYF.

The table lists this clonotype with a few counts. V gene TRBV29-1 combines with J gene TRBJ2-3; D remains unclear. V lost 4 bases and J lost 4, with 12 bases in between. The germline V gene encodes CDR1 SQVTM and CDR2 ANQGSEA. The CDR3 length is 13 residues. The CDR3 here is CSVVGVGSDTQYF. CDR3 DNA: TGCAGCGTTGTAGGTGTAGGGTCAGATACGCAGTATTTT.

This chain connects TRBV7-2 to TRBJ1-6; maybe TRBD1 (5 bases). V lost 5 bases to trimming and J lost 9 bases, with 14 bases between them. The CDR3 has 14 residues. Germline-derived CDR1 and CDR2 are SGHTA and FQGNSA. In DNA form, the CDR3 reads TGTGCCAGCAGCGCCAATCGGAGGGGTTCACCCCTCCACTTT. Translating it yields CASSANRRGSPLHF.

The chain joins TRBV7-2 to TRBJ2-1; D ambiguous. Trimming cost V 3 bases and J 2 bases, with 8 bases left between them. From germline, CDR1 is SGHTA and CDR2 FQGNSA. The CDR3 is 14 amino acids. The CDR3: CASSFIRAYNEQFF. The DNA for the CDR3 is TGTGCCAGCAGCTTCATCCGGGCCTACAATGAGCAGTTCTTC. Full variable domain (missing parts from reference TRBV7-2 and TRBJ2-1): GAGVSQSPSNKVTEKGKDVELRCDPISGHTALYWYRQSLGQGLEFLIYFQGNSAPDKSGLPSDRFSAERTGGSVSTLTIQRTQQEDSAVYLCASSFIRAYNEQFFGPGTRLTVL.

This chain connects TRBV27 to TRBJ2-3; 13 bases are a match to TRBD2. Germline CDR1 is MNHEY and CDR2 is SMNVEV (reference sequence). With 5 bases clipped from V and 3 bases from J, the junction kept 11 bases outside the gene matches. The CDR3 contains 18 residues. This CDR3 is CASSPSGLAGVRTDTQYF. DNA for the CDR3: TGTGCCAGCAGTCCCTCCGGACTAGCGGGAGTTCGAACAGATACGCAGTATTTT.

The chain's CDR3 is CSAGLAGGMDTQYF. CDR3 nucleotides: TGCAGTGCCGGACTAGCGGGAGGGATGGATACGCAGTATTTT. The rearrangement links TRBV20-1 to TRBJ2-3; 15 bases match TRBD2. Germline trimming cut 6 bases from V and 6 bases from J; bases unmatched to any gene: 4. The CDR3 is made up of 14 amino acids. The V gene's germline CDR1 is DFQATT and CDR2 SNEGSKA (reference sequence).

The chain joins TRBV20-1 to TRBJ1-1; D not certain. The CDR3 runs 14 residues. V gave up 3 bases and J gave up 0 bases, with 11 bases separating them. Germline CDR1 reads DFQATT; CDR2 reads SNEGSKA (reference sequence). The CDR3 region has the DNA TGCAGTGCTAGCCGCGGAATCTTGAACACTGAAGCTTTCTTT. This encodes CSASRGILNTEAFF.

CDR3 sequence: CASSQDRLGTDTQYF. The CDR3 DNA reads TGCGCCAGCAGCCAAGATAGGCTCGGCACAGATACGCAGTATTTT. This rearrangement joins TRBV4-3 to TRBJ2-3; no definite D call. CDR3 length equals 15 residues. Germline V lookup: CDR1 LGHNA, CDR2 YSLEER. V was shortened by 0 bases and J by 1 base, with 8 bases between the two germline ends.